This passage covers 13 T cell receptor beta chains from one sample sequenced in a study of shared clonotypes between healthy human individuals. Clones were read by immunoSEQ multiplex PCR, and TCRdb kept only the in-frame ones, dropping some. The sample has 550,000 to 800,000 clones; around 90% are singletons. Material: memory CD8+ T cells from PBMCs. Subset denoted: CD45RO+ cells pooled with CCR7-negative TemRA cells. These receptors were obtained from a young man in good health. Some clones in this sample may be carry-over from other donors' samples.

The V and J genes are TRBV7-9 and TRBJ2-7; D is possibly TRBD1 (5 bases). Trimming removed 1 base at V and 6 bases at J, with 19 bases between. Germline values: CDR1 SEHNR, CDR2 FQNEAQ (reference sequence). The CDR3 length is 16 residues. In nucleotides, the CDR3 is TGTGCCAGCAGCTTAGGGGATAGGGGCGCCTCCGGCGAGCAGTACTTC. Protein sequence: CASSLGDRGASGEQYF.

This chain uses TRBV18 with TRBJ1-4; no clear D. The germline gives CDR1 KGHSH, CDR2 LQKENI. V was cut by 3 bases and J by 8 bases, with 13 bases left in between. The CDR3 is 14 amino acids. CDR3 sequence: CASSPEGGDEKLFF. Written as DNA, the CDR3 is TGTGCCAGCTCACCTGAGGGAGGAGACGAAAAACTGTTTTTT.

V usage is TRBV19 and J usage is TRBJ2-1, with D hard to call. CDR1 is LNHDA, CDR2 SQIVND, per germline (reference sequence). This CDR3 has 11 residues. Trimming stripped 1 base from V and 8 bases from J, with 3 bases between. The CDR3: CASSIVHEQFF. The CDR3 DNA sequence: TGTGCCAGTAGTATAGTGCATGAGCAGTTCTTC.

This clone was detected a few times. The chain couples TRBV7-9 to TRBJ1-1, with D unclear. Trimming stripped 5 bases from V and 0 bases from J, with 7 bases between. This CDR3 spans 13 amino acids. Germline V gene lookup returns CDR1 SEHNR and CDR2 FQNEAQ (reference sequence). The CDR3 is CASSLPVNTEAFF. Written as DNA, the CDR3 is TGTGCCAGCAGCCTCCCAGTGAACACTGAAGCTTTCTTT.

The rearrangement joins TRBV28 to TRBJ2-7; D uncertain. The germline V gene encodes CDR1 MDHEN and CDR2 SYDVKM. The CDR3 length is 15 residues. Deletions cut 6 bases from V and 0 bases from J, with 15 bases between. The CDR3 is CASSPLSVRSYEQYF. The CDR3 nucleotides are TGTGCCAGCAGCCCCCTCAGTGTGCGCTCCTACGAGCAGTACTTC.

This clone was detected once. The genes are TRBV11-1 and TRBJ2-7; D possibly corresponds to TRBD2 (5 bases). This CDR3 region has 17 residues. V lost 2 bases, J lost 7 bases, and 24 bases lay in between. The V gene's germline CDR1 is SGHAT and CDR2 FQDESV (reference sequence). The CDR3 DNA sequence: TGTGCCAGCAGCTTAAATCTCGGTGCTCGACGGTCGGGAGAGCAGTACTTC. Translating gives CASSLNLGARRSGEQYF.

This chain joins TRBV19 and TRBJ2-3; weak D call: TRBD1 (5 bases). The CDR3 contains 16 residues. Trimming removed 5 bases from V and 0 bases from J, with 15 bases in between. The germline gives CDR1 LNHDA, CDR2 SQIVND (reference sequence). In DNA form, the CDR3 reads TGTGCCAGTAGTTTACGACAGCCCCCAAGCACAGATACGCAGTATTTT. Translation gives CASSLRQPPSTDTQYF.

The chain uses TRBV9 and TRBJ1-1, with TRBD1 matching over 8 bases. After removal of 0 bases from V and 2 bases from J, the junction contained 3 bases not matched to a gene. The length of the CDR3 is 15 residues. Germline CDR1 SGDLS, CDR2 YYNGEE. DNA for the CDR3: TGTGCCAGCAGCGTAGGACAGGGGCTTAACACTGAAGCTTTCTTT. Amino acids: CASSVGQGLNTEAFF.

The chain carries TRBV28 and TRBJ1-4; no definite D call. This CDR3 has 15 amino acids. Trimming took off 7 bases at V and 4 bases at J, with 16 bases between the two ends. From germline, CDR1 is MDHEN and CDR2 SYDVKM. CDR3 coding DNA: TGTGCCAGCACCCGCTTCGAGGGCTATAATGAAAAACTGTTTTTT. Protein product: CASTRFEGYNEKLFF. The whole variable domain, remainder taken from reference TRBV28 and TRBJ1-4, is DVKVTQSSRYLVKRTGEKVFLECVQDMDHENMFWYRQDPGLGLRLIYFSYDVKMKEKGDIPEGYSVSREKKERFSLILESASTNQTSMYLCASTRFEGYNEKLFFGSGTQLSVL.

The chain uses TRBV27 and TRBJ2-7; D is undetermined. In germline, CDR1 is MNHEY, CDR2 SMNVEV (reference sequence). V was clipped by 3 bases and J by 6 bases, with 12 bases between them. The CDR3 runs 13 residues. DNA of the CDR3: TGTGCCAGCAGTTTTGGAGTGCACTCCGAGCAGTACTTC. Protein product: CASSFGVHSEQYF.

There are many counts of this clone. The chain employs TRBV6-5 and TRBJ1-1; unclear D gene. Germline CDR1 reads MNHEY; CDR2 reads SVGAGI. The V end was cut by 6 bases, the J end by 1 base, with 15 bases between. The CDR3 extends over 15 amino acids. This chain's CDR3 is CASREDGFQNTEAFF. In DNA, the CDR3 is TGTGCCAGCAGGGAGGACGGCTTCCAGAACACTGAAGCTTTCTTT.

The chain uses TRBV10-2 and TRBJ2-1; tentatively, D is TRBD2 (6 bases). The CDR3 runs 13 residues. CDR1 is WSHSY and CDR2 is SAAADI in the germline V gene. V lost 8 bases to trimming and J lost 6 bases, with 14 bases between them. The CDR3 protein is CASAPTSRNEQFF. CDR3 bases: TGCGCCAGCGCCCCAACTAGCCGCAATGAGCAGTTCTTC.

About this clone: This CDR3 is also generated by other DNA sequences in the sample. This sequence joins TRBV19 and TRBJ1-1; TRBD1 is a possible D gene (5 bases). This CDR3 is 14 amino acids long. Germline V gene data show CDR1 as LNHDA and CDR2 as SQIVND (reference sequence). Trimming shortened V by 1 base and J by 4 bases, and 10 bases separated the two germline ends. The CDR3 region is CASSIGGEGTEAFF. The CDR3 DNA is TGTGCCAGTAGTATAGGGGGCGAAGGCACTGAAGCTTTCTTT.